This record concerns one TCR beta chain sequence. The antigen is unknown. The data belong to a study of OX40 agonist ivuxolimab in advanced cancers. Whole-study context: Patients' therapy was ivuxolimab, an antibody that acts as an agonist of OX40 (CD134). Whole-study findings and limits: In the 0.1 to 3.0 mg/kg range, CD4+ and CD8+ blood T cells had expanded clonally by week 6. Clonal expansion in partial responders at 0.1-3.0 mg/kg ranked among the lowest.

The CDR3 is 14 amino acids. The germline gives CDR1 MNHEY, CDR2 SVGAGI. Unmatched junction bases numbered 11, after V lost 6 bases and J lost 8 bases. Profiled with immunoSEQ multiplex PCR; TCRdb holds only in-frame clones, not every one. Here the sample spans 100,000 or so clones, under 95% being singletons. Drawing of blood for sampling happened at baseline, at cycle 4 day 1, and at cycle 7 day 1. V gene TRBV6-5 combines with J gene TRBJ1-2, with 8 nucleotides matching TRBD1. The TCR originated in an adult with an advanced solid tumor such as melanoma, head and neck, liver or kidney cancer. The source material was CD4+ or CD8+ T cells sorted from blood, sampled in a trial of the OX40 agonist ivuxolimab. In nucleotides, the CDR3 is TGTGCCAGCAGGGACAGGGATAGTTTCTTGGGCTACACCTTC. Its protein product is CASRDRDSFLGYTF.